The 18 T cell receptor beta chains below come from one sample, sequenced in a study of blood T cell repertoires in COVID-19 (TCRdb year 2020). Library creation used the immunoSEQ multiplex PCR assay. The immuneACCESS repertoire file appears here via TCRdb, limited to in-frame rearrangements. These files lack a portion of the clones; in checked studies, under half of the deficit traces to unresolved V genes, and the cause of the others is not known. The sample table contains about 190,000 clones; only one count was recorded for 88% of them. The ten largest clones capture 0.95% to 1.3% of the sample. The sample taken for sequencing was peripheral blood. The source of these receptors is a man aged 25 to 40 with acute or convalescent COVID-19.

The V and J genes are TRBV3-1 (or the pseudogene TRBV3-2) and TRBJ1-2; 7 positions match TRBD1. V lost 5 bases, J lost 6 bases, and 3 bases stayed unmatched. The CDR3 runs 12 residues. Germline V gene data show CDR1 as LGHDT and CDR2 as YNNKEL (reference sequence). CDR3 region: CASSKTGDGYTF. CDR3 DNA sequence: TGTGCCAGCAGCAAAACAGGGGATGGCTACACCTTC.

V gene TRBV6-5 combines with J gene TRBJ1-4, with D unclear. CDR1 and CDR2 (germline): MNHEY, SVGAGI. The CDR3 length is 13 residues. CDR3 loop: CAAMRAPNEKLFF. The CDR3 DNA reads as TGTGCTGCCATGAGGGCACCTAATGAAAAACTGTTTTTT.

The chain recombines TRBV15 with TRBJ2-1, with 7 positions matching TRBD2. This CDR3 is 16 amino acids long. V lost 5 bases, J lost 2 bases, and 9 bases stayed unmatched. Germline CDR1 reads LNHNV; CDR2 reads YYDKDF (reference sequence). The CDR3 coding sequence is TGTGCCACCAGCGGGAAAGGGCTAGCGGCCTACAATGAGCAGTTCTTC. It translates to CATSGKGLAAYNEQFF.

The chain carries TRBV20-1 and TRBJ1-1; D is unresolved. Germline values: CDR1 DFQATT, CDR2 SNEGSKA (reference sequence). The CDR3 sequence is 11 residues long. V was clipped by 4 bases and J by 4 bases, with 7 bases between them. Here the CDR3 reads CSATYGTEAFF. As DNA, the CDR3 is TGCAGTGCTACTTACGGCACTGAAGCTTTCTTT.

The V call is TRBV28, the J call TRBJ2-7; D may be TRBD2 (5 bases). V lost 2 bases and J lost 5, with 7 bases in between. The germline V gene encodes CDR1 MDHEN and CDR2 SYDVKM. This CDR3 is 12 amino acids long. The CDR3 sequence: CASSLRGDEQYF. The CDR3 coding sequence is TGTGCCAGCAGTTTACGGGGTGACGAGCAGTACTTC.

The chain links TRBV15 to TRBJ2-5, with 8 bases lining up with TRBD1. There are 14 residues in the CDR3. With 3 bases clipped from V and 2 bases from J, the junction kept 2 bases outside the gene matches. Per the germline V gene, CDR1 is LNHNV and CDR2 is YYDKDF (reference sequence). CDR3 coding DNA: TGTGCCACCAGCAGCGGGACAGGACAAGAGACCCAGTACTTC. It translates to CATSSGTGQETQYF. Filled out from reference TRBV15 and TRBJ2-5, the complete variable domain reads DAMVIQNPRYQVTQFGKPVTLSCSQTLNHNVMYWYQQKSSQAPKLLFHYYDKDFNNEADTPDNFQSRRPNTSFCFLDIRSPGLGDTAMYLCATSSGTGQETQYFGPGTRLLVL.

The chain carries TRBV28 and TRBJ1-2; D is unresolved. Germline values: CDR1 MDHEN, CDR2 SYDVKM. The V end was cut by 3 bases, the J end by 2 bases, with 7 bases between. The CDR3 has 13 amino acids. CDR3 sequence (DNA): TGTGCCAGCAGTTTGTCGGGAAACTATGGCTACACCTTC. The encoded protein is CASSLSGNYGYTF.

The chain recombines TRBV20-1 with TRBJ1-2; D uncertain. Germline V gene sequence: CDR1 DFQATT, CDR2 SNEGSKA (reference sequence). This CDR3 spans 11 amino acids. The V end was cut by 4 bases, the J end by 3 bases, with 6 bases between. CDR3 coding DNA: TGCAGTGCTAACCCGGACTATGGCTACACCTTC. Its protein product is CSANPDYGYTF.

The chain employs TRBV5-1 and TRBJ2-2, with a possible D match to TRBD2 (6 bases). The CDR3 covers 15 residues. V lost 2 bases and J lost 6, with 14 bases in between. Germline loops: CDR1 SGHRS, CDR2 YFSETQ. The CDR3 reads CASSFLSGVAGELFF. The CDR3 coding sequence is TGCGCCAGCAGCTTTTTGTCGGGAGTCGCCGGGGAGCTGTTTTTT.

V usage is TRBV28 and J usage is TRBJ1-4; D might be TRBD1 (6 bases). Germline-derived CDR1 and CDR2 are MDHEN and SYDVKM. Trimming shortened V by 3 bases and J by 8 bases, and 13 bases separated the two germline ends. This CDR3 is built from 14 residues. CDR3 coding DNA: TGTGCCAGCAGTTTTGGGGGCGAGGAGGAAAAACTGTTTTTT. Protein product: CASSFGGEEEKLFF.

This rearrangement joins TRBV6-5 to TRBJ2-7, with 7 bases aligning to TRBD2. Germline assignment: CDR1 MNHEY and CDR2 SVGAGI. The CDR3 has 15 amino acids. J gave up 4 bases and V 1 base, and 7 bases lay outside the gene matches. CDR3 in amino acids: CASSYWQGGLYEQYF. The CDR3 bases are TGTGCCAGCAGTTACTGGCAGGGAGGGTTGTACGAGCAGTACTTC.

V gene TRBV13 combines with J gene TRBJ1-3; D is uncertain. From germline, CDR1 is PRHDT and CDR2 FYEKMQ (reference sequence). V was pared by 5 bases and J by 4 bases, with 18 bases between. The CDR3 is 16 residues long. The CDR3 protein is CASSVQTSRSGNTIYF. CDR3 sequence (DNA): TGTGCCAGCAGCGTACAGACCTCAAGGTCAGGAAACACCATATATTTT.

There are a few counts of this clone. The chain is built from TRBV18 and TRBJ2-1, with D unclear. This CDR3 is 13 amino acids long. V lost 1 base to trimming and J lost 9 bases, with 10 bases between them. In germline, CDR1 is KGHSH, CDR2 LQKENI. The CDR3 reads CASSPQQDREQFF. The CDR3 DNA sequence: TGTGCCAGCTCACCACAGCAAGATCGTGAGCAGTTCTTC. The variable domain in full, completed from reference TRBV18 and TRBJ2-1, reads NAGVMQNPRHLVRRRGQEARLRCSPMKGHSHVYWYRQLPEEGLKFMVYLQKENIIDESGMPKERFSAEFPKEGPSILRIQQVVRGDSAAYFCASSPQQDREQFFGPGTRLTVL.

This clone was picked up one time. The CDR3 nucleotides are TGTGCCTGGAGTACAGGGGCGGGACAGCCCCAGCATTTT. This translates into CAWSTGAGQPQHF. The chain is built from TRBV30 and TRBJ1-5; TRBD1 matches at 7 bases. The CDR3 extends over 13 amino acids. The germline V gene has CDR1 GTSNPN and CDR2 SVGIG (reference sequence). The trim removed 2 bases at V and 7 bases at J, leaving 5 bases unmatched.

This chain uses TRBV13 with TRBJ2-7; 10 positions agree with TRBD1. V was pared by 5 bases and J by 6 bases, with 10 bases of the junction left unmatched. The CDR3 runs 15 residues. CDR1 PRHDT and CDR2 FYEKMQ come from the germline V gene (reference sequence). The CDR3 nucleotides read TGTGCCAGCAGCCCCTCCGGGACAGGGGTTCGCGAGCAGTACTTC. It yields the protein CASSPSGTGVREQYF.

This chain connects TRBV5-4 to TRBJ2-3; D is possibly TRBD1 (6 bases). V dropped 2 bases and J dropped 2 bases, with 9 bases sitting between them. CDR1 SGHNT and CDR2 YYREEE come from the germline V gene (reference sequence). The CDR3 has 14 amino acids. The CDR3 loop reads CASSLGQPTDTQYF. The CDR3 DNA reads as TGTGCCAGCAGCTTAGGACAGCCCACAGATACGCAGTATTTT.

The chain has TRBV7-9 and TRBJ2-7, with 11 bases that match TRBD1. V was clipped by 3 bases and J by 7 bases; unmatched bases: 5. The CDR3 is 14 amino acids. CDR1 is SEHNR, CDR2 FQNEAQ, per germline (reference sequence). CDR3 DNA sequence: TGTGCCAGCAGCTTGGGACAGGGGGTCAGGGAGCAGTACTTC. Residues: CASSLGQGVREQYF.

CDR3 DNA sequence: TGTGCCAGCGGCGGGACTAGATTAGCGGGTGAGCAGTTCTTC. Translating it yields CASGGTRLAGEQFF. This chain uses TRBV6-5 with TRBJ2-1; TRBD2 agrees at 8 bases. V gave up 8 bases and J gave up 9 bases; unmatched junction bases: 12. This CDR3 has 14 amino acids. CDR1 is MNHEY, CDR2 SVGAGI, per germline.